These T cell receptor beta chains were read from a single sample in a study of tumor-infiltrating lymphocytes in primary liver carcinoma. TCRdb fed the multiplex PCR reads into MiXCR, producing one record per CDR3 protein. The sample lists about 37,000 distinct CDR3 sequences; more than 70% were seen once. Sequences were obtained from tumor-adjacent normal liver tissue. The receptors shown here come from a man between 40 and 49 years old with primary liver carcinoma and hepatitis B virus infection. Each CDR3 is given with its conserved first and last residue. Each record gives: CDR3 length, clone size, V gene, D gene, J gene, CDR3 protein, CDR3 DNA. D genes are given only for firm matches. Clone size, where shown, is once, few, many, or a class for clones that have expanded.

13	once	TRBV6-2/TRBV6-3	-	TRBJ2-2	CARSAGDTRELFF	TGTGCCAGAAGCGCGGGGGACACCCGGGAGCTGTTTTTT
14	-	TRBV11-2	TRBD2	TRBJ2-1	CARSLDTSGRSLFF	TGTGCCCGCAGCTTAGATACAAGCGGGAGGTCCCTGTTCTTC
13	once	TRBV29-1	-	TRBJ2-1	CSVVLTTYNEQFF	TGCAGTGTTGTACTCACCACCTACAATGAGCAGTTCTTC
15	-	TRBV11-3	-	TRBJ1-5	CASSSDLGVAQPHHF	TGTGCCAGCAGCTCAGATCTGGGGGTGGCACAGCCCCATCATTTT
13	many	TRBV2	-	TRBJ1-1	CASSYTENTEAFF	TGTGCCAGCAGTTATACAGAGAACACTGAAGCTTTCTTT
15	-	TRBV6-5	TRBD2	TRBJ2-3	CASNPGLAGTDTHYF	TGTGCCAGCAACCCGGGACTAGCGGGCACAGATACGCACTACTTT
15	few	TRBV29-1	-	TRBJ1-1	CSVGGTHTENTEALF	TGCAGCGTTGGTGGCACACACACAGAGAACACAGAAGCTCTCTTT
14	-	TRBV4-1	-	TRBJ2-1	CASSQVNLVSEQFF	TGCGCCAGCAGCCAAGTGAATTTAGTAAGTGAGCAGTTCTTC
16	-	TRBV29-1	TRBD2	TRBJ2-7	CSARTSWSSRQYEQYF	TGCAGCGCGCGGACTAGCTGGAGCTCAAGACAATACGAGCAGTACTTC
16	-	TRBV11-2	-	TRBJ2-3	CASSGRSTGNTDTQYF	TGTGCCAGCAGCGGAAGGAGTACAGGGAACACAGATACGCAATATTTT
13	-	TRBV10-1	-	TRBJ2-7	CVSSELPDYEQYF	TGCGTCAGCAGTGAGCTACCGGACTACGAGCAGTACTTC
17	-	TRBV29-1	TRBD2	TRBJ2-2	CSAEEPSGGTVTGELFF	TGCAGCGCTGAGGAACCCTCGGGAGGTACGGTCACCGGGGAGCTGTTTTTT
16	-	TRBV11-2	TRBD2	TRBJ2-1	CVSNSTMSGGYNEQSF	TGTGTCAGCAACTCAACCATGAGCGGGGGTTACAATGAGCAGTCCTTC
14	-	TRBV12-3/TRBV12-4	-	TRBJ1-5	CASPGQGEDQPQHF	TGTGCCAGTCCCGGGCAGGGTGAGGATCAGCCCCAGCATTTT
17	-	TRBV11-1	TRBD2	TRBJ2-4	CASSFPGSSGTINTQYF	TGTGCCAGCAGCTTTCCCGGGAGTAGCGGGACCATAAACACTCAGTACTTC
14	-	TRBV4-2	-	TRBJ2-3	CASSQGNSADTQFF	TGTGCCAGCAGCCAAGGAAACTCGGCAGATACGCAGTTTTTT
12	-	TRBV28	-	TRBJ2-7	CTSSFQLYEQYF	TGCACCAGCAGTTTTCAGCTATACGAGCAGTACTTC
16	-	TRBV4-1	TRBD1	TRBJ1-1	CASSLNRGTTGSEAFF	TGCGCCAGCAGCCTTAACAGGGGGACGACGGGCTCTGAAGCTTTCTTT
16	-	TRBV11-1	-	TRBJ2-1	CANTPRVADSYNEQFF	TGTGCCAACACTCCCCGGGTGGCGGACTCCTACAATGAGCAGTTCTTC
17	many	TRBV13	-	TRBJ1-1	CASSPILGRRGNTEAFF	TGTGCCAGCAGCCCTATACTGGGAAGGAGGGGGAACACTGAAGCTTTCTTT
15	few	TRBV2	-	TRBJ1-2	CASNLRGSIYYGYAF	TGTGCCAGCAATTTGAGGGGGTCGATCTACTATGGCTACGCCTTC
16	-	TRBV4-2	TRBD2	TRBJ2-1	CVSSTFKTSDYNEQFF	TGTGTCAGCAGCACCTTTAAGACTAGCGACTACAATGAGCAGTTCTTC
15	-	TRBV11-2	TRBD2	TRBJ2-7	CASSPRTSSSYKLYF	TGTGCTAGCAGCCCCCGGACTAGCTCCTCCTACAAGCTGTACTTC
16	-	TRBV11-2	TRBD2	TRBJ2-1	CASSFGGGRRSNDQFF	TGTGCCAGCAGCTTTGGGGGAGGGAGGCGCTCCAATGACCAGTTCTTC
14	-	TRBV7-9	-	TRBJ2-7	CASITTGPPYEQYF	TGTGCCAGCATCACTACGGGCCCTCCATACGAGCAGTACTTC
11	medium-sized	TRBV29-1	-	TRBJ2-2	CSAKGNGELFF	TGCAGCGCCAAGGGGAACGGGGAGCTGTTTTTT
12	-	TRBV4-1	-	TRBJ2-5	CANSQEVETQYF	TGCGCCAACAGCCAAGAAGTGGAGACCCAGTACTTC
13	-	TRBV12-3/TRBV12-4	TRBD1	TRBJ2-1	CGSSRTGYNEQFF	TGTGGCAGCAGTCGGACAGGGTACAATGAGCAGTTTTTC
14	medium-sized	TRBV29-1	TRBD2	TRBJ2-2	CSVATSANTGELFF	TGCAGCGTTGCGACTAGCGCGAACACCGGGGAGCTGTTTTTT
14	-	TRBV11-2	-	TRBJ2-1	CASSLSSSGHGQFF	TGTGCCAGCAGCTTGTCAAGCTCGGGGCATGGGCAGTTCTTC
13	many	TRBV5-1	TRBD2	TRBJ2-1	CASSWGLAGGQFF	TGCGCCAGCAGCTGGGGACTAGCGGGGGGCCAGTTCTTC
13	-	TRBV6-2/TRBV6-3	-	TRBJ2-7	CASSYTTYYEQYF	TGTGCCAGCAGTTACACGACATACTACGAGCAGTACTTC
18	-	TRBV4-3	TRBD2	TRBJ2-2	CPSSQDNPGLAGLGELFF	TGCCCCAGCAGCCAAGATAACCCGGGACTAGCGGGCCTGGGGGAGCTGTTTTTT
16	many	TRBV28	TRBD2	TRBJ2-1	CASLGFGGRDYNEQFF	TGTGCCAGCCTAGGGTTTGGCGGGAGGGATTACAATGAGCAGTTCTTC
16	-	TRBV4-1	-	TRBJ2-2	CASSHHPDRVGVELFF	TGCGCCAGCAGCCACCACCCCGACAGAGTAGGCGTGGAGCTGTTTTTT
16	-	TRBV4-2	-	TRBJ2-1	CASSHTVGQGNNERFF	-
14	once	TRBV5-4	-	TRBJ2-3	CASNRISTTDTQYF	TGTGCCAGCAACAGGATTAGTACCACAGATACGCAGTATTTT
17	-	TRBV10-3	-	TRBJ1-4	CAISGGPGTAINEKLFF	TGTGCCATCAGTGGAGGGCCGGGTACTGCAATTAATGAAAAATTGTTTTTT
13	-	TRBV6-6	-	TRBJ1-5	CATVGEWDQPQHF	TGTGCCACTGTCGGAGAGTGGGATCAGCCTCAGCATTTT
13	-	TRBV7-9	-	TRBJ2-1	CASSLEDWGWQFF	TGTGCCAGCAGCTTAGAGGATTGGGGATGGCAGTTCTTT
15	-	TRBV4-2	-	TRBJ2-5	CASSRDLGSVESQYF	TGTGCCAGCAGCCGAGACTTGGGATCGGTGGAGAGCCAGTACTTC
10	once	TRBV12-3/TRBV12-4	-	TRBJ1-3	CSSSANTIYF	TGTAGCAGCTCGGCGAACACCATATATTTT
13	-	TRBV4-3	-	TRBJ1-2	CASSHVGDYGYTF	TGCGCCAGCAGCCATGTAGGGGACTATGGTTACACCTTC
13	once	TRBV14	-	TRBJ2-1	CASSHERVSEQSF	TGTGCCAGCAGCCATGAGAGGGTGAGTGAGCAGTCCTTC
15	-	TRBV6-5	TRBD2	TRBJ2-3	CASNSGLARADTHYF	TGTGCCAGCAACTCAGGACTAGCGCGAGCAGATACGCACTATTTT
15	many	TRBV20-1	-	TRBJ2-3	CSARDFGIEADTQYF	TGCAGTGCTAGAGATTTCGGGATAGAGGCAGATACGCAGTATTTT
14	-	TRBV5-6	-	TRBJ2-5	CASSLALPGGTQYF	TGTGCCAGCAGCTTGGCCCTTCCTGGAGGGACCCAGTACTTC
13	-	TRBV6-2/TRBV6-3	TRBD2	TRBJ2-7	CVSSLGRDYEQYF	TGTGTCAGCAGTTTAGGGAGGGACTACGAGCAGTACTTC
14	-	TRBV12-3/TRBV12-4	TRBD1	TRBJ2-5	CASARGQSQETQYF	TGTGCCAGCGCTCGGGGACAGTCCCAAGAGACCCAGTACTTT
13	-	TRBV11-2	-	TRBJ1-5	CASSRDGDQSQHF	TGTGCCAGCAGTCGCGACGGGGATCAGTCCCAGCATTTT
17	once	TRBV6-2/TRBV6-3	-	TRBJ2-6	CASLRYRVHSGANVLTF	TGTGCCAGTCTGAGGTACAGGGTACACTCTGGGGCCAACGTCCTGACTTTC
12	-	TRBV29-1	-	TRBJ2-1	CSVEVGVNEQSF	TGCAGCGTCGAAGTAGGCGTCAATGAGCAGTCCTTC
18	-	TRBV11-2	TRBD2	TRBJ2-5	CASSPRSIQGTGRETRYF	TGTGCCAGCAGTCCTCGCTCAATCCAGGGTACTGGGCGGGAGACCCGGTACTTC